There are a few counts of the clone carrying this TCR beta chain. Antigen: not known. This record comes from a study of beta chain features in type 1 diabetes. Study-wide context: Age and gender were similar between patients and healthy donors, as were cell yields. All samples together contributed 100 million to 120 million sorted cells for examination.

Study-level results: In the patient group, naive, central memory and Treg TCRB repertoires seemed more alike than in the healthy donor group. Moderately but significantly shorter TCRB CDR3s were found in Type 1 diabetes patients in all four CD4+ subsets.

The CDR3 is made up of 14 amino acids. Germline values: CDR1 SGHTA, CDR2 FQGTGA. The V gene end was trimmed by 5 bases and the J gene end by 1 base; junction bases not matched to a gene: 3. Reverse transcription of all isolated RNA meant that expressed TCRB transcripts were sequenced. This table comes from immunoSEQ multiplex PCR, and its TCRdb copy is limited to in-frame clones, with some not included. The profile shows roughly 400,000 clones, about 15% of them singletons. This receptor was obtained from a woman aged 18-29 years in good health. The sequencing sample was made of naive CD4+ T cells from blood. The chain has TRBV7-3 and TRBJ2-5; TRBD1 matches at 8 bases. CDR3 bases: TGTGCCAGCAGCGGTGACAGGGGCCAAGAGACCCAGTACTTC. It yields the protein CASSGDRGQETQYF.